This T cell receptor beta chain was observed in a study of T cells in Graves' hyperthyroidism and ophthalmopathy. The overall study: Before any treatment, at initial diagnosis, peripheral blood was collected.

Clinical symptoms, serum thyroxine and TRAb, thyroid ultrasound and orbital computed tomography were used for the diagnoses. Trimming removed 4 bases from V and 8 bases from J, with 14 bases in between. Germline CDR1 SQVTM, CDR2 ANQGSEA. This CDR3 is 12 amino acids long. TCR beta CDR3 regions were amplified from RNA. Researchers ran a first-round RT-PCR on the TCR CDR3 using the HTBI primer set. TCRdb re-called the multiplex PCR reads with MiXCR, one entry per CDR3 protein. This sample has some 500,000 distinct CDR3 sequences, with about 24% found just once. This clonotype appeared many times. The material sequenced was blood. The chain couples TRBV29-1 to TRBJ1-2; D is unresolved. The clonotype originates from a young woman with Graves' ophthalmopathy. The CDR3: CSVGGANGGYTF. CDR3 coding DNA: TGCAGCGTTGGTGGTGCTAATGGAGGCTACACCTTC.